Reported below is one T cell receptor (beta chain). The antigen is undetermined. J lost 7 bases, V lost 1 base, and 7 bases had no gene match. CDR3 length: 15 residues. Germline V gene lookup returns CDR1 SGHVS and CDR2 FNYEAQ. The data are from a study of siplizumab effects on memory and regulatory T cells. Study observations and caveats: On average, under 70% of mappable alloreactive CD4+ clones were Treg-derived under siplizumab, against about 29% in controls. Siplizumab significantly brought down the alloreactive sequences that trace back to unstimulated CD4+ memory cells. There were only a minor fraction of alloreactive clones that mapped to unstimulated subsets. Many proliferating CD4+ or CD8+ clones remained unclassified. Roughly 80-97% of them could not be assigned either a naive or a memory phenotype.

Generated by immunoSEQ multiplex PCR, the TCRdb table keeps only in-frame clones and is missing some. The sample consists of about 63,000 clones, approximately 87% of them appearing once. The chain combines TRBV7-6 with TRBJ2-1; 7 bases are a match to TRBD2. This receptor was taken from a human donor in good health. The sequenced sample consisted of memory CD4+ T cells sorted from blood. The CDR3 loop is CASSLGQGGSNEQFF. The CDR3 DNA is TGTGCCAGCAGCTTAGGGCAGGGAGGGTCGAATGAGCAGTTCTTC. The full variable domain, completed using reference TRBV7-6 and TRBJ2-1, is GAGVSQSPRYKVTKRGQDVALRCDPISGHVSLYWYRQALGQGPEFLTYFNYEAQQDKSGLPNDRFSAERPEGSISTLTIQRTEQRDSAMYRCASSLGQGGSNEQFFGPGTRLTVL.